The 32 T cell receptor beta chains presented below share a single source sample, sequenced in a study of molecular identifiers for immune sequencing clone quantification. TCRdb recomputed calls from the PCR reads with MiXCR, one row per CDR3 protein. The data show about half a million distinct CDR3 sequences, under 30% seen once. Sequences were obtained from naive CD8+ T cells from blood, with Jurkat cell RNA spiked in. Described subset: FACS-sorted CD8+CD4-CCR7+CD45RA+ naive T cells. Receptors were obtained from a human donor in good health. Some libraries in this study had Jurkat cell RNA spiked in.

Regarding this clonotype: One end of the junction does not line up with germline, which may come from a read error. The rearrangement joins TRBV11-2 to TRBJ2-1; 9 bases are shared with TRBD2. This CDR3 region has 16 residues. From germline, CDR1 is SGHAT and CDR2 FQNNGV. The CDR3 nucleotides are TGTGCCAGTCAACGGACTAGCGCCCTCTCCTACAATGGGCAGTTCTTC. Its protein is CASQRTSALSYNGQFF.

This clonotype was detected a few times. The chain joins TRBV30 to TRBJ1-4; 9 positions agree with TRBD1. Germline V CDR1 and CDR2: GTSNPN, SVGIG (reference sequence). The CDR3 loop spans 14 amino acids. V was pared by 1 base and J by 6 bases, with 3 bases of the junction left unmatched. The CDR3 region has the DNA TGTGCCTGGAGTGGGGGGACAGGGTATGAAAAACTGTTTTTT. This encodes CAWSGGTGYEKLFF.

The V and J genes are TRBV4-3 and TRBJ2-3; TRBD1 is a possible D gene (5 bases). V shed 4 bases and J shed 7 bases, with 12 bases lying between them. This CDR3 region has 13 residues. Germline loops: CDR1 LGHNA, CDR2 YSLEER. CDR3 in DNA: TGCGCCAGCAGCCCTCCAGGGATCAATACGCAGTATTTT. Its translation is CASSPPGINTQYF.

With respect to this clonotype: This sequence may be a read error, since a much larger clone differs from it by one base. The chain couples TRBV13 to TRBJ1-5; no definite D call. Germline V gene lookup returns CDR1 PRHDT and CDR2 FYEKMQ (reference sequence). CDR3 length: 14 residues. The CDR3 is CASSLGPLNQPQQF. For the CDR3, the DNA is TGTGCCAGCAGCTTAGGACCGCTCAATCAGCCCCAGCAGTTT.

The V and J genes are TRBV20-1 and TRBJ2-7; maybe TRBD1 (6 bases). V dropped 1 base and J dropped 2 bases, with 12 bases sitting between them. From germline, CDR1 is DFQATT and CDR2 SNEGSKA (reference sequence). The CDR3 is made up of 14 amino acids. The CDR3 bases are TGCAGTGCTAGAGGACAGGACCTCCCCTACGAGCAGTACTTC. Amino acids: CSARGQDLPYEQYF.

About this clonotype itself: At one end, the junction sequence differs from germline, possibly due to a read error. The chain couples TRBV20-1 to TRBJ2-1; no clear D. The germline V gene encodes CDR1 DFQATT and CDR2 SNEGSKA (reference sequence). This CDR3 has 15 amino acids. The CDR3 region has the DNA TGCAGTGCTAGCTTAAGTCTTCACGATGAGAATGAGCAGCTCTTC. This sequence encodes CSASLSLHDENEQLF.

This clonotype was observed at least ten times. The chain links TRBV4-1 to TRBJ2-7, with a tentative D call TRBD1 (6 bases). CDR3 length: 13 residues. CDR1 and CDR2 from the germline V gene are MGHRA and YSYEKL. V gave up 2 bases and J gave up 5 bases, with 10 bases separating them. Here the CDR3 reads CASSQTRDNEQYF. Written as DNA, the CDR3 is TGCGCCAGCAGCCAAACCCGGGACAACGAGCAGTACTTC.

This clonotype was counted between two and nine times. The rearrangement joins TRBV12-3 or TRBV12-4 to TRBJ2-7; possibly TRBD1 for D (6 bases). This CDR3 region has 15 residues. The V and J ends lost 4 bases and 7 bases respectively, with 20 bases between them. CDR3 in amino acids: CASSSGYGGIIEQYF. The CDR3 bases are TGTGCCAGCAGTTCTGGTTATGGGGGCATAATAGAGCAGTACTTC.

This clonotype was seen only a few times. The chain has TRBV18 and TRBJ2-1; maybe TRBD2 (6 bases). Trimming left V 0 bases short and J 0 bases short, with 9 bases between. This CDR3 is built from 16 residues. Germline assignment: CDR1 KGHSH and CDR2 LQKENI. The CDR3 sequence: CASSPPEGSSYNEQFF. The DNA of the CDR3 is TGTGCCAGCTCACCACCGGAGGGCAGCTCCTACAATGAGCAGTTCTTC. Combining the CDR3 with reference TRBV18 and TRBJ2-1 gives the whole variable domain NAGVMQNPRHLVRRRGQEARLRCSPMKGHSHVYWYRQLPEEGLKFMVYLQKENIIDESGMPKERFSAEFPKEGPSILRIQQVVRGDSAAYFCASSPPEGSSYNEQFFGPGTRLTVL.

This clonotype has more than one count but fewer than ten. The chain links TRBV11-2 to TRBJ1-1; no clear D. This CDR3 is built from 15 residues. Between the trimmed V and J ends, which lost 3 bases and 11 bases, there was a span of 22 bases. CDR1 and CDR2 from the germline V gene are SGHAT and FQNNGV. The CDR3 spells CASSLTARDFTGAFF. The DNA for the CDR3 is TGTGCCAGCAGCTTGACGGCGAGGGATTTCACGGGGGCTTTCTTT. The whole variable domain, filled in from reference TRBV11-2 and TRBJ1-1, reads EAGVAQSPRYKIIEKRQSVAFWCNPISGHATLYWYQQILGQGPKLLIQFQNNGVVDDSQLPKDRFSAERLKGVDSTLKIQPAKLEDSAVYLCASSLTARDFTGAFFGQGTRLTVV.

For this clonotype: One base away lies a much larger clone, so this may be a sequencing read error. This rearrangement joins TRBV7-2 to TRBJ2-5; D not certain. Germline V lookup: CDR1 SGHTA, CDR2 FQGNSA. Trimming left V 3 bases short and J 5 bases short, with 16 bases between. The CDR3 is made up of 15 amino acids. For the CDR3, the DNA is TGTGCCAGCAGCTTTTCCAGATCAAGGACCGAGACCCAGTACTTC. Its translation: CASSFSRSRTETQYF.

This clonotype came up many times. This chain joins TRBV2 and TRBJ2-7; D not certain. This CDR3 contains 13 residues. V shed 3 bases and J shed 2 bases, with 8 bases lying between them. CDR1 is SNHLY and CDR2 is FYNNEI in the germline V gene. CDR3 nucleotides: TGTGCCAGCAGTGAGCCCCTCCCCTACGAGCAGTACTTC. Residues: CASSEPLPYEQYF.

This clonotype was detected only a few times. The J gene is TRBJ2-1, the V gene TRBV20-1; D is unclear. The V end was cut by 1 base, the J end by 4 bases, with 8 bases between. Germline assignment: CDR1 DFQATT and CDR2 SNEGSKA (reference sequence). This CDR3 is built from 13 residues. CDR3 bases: TGCAGTGCTAGAGGTGACCGATACAATGAGCAGTTCTTC. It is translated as CSARGDRYNEQFF.

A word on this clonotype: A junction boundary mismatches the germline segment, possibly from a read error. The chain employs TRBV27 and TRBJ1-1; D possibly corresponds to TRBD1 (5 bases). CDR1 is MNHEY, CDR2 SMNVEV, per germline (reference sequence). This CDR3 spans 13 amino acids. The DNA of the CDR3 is TGCGCCAGCGGCCGGGCGGGGGTTTCTGAAGCTTTCTTT. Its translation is CASGRAGVSEAFF.

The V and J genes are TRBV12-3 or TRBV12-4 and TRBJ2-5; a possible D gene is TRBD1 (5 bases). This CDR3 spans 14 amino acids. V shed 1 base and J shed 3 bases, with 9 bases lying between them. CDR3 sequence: CASSLETAKETQYF. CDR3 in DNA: TGTGCCAGCAGTTTAGAGACAGCAAAAGAGACCCAGTACTTC.

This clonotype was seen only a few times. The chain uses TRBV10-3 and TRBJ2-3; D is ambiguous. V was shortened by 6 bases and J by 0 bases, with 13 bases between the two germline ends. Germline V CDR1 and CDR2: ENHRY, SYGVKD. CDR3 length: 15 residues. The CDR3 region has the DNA TGTGCCATCAGCGGCGGTACTACAAGCACAGATACGCAGTATTTT. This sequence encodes CAISGGTTSTDTQYF.

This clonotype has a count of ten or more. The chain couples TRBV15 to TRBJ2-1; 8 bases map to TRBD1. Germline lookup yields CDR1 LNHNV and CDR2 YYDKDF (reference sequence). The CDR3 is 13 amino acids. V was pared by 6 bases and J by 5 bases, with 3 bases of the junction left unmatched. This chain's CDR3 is CATRGQGNNEQFF. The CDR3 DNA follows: TGTGCCACCAGAGGACAGGGAAACAATGAGCAGTTCTTC.

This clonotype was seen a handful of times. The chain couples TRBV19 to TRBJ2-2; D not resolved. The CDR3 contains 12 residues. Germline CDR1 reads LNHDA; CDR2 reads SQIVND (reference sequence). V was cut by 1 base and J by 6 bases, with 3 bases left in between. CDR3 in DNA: TGTGCCAGTAGTATAGTATCCGGGGAGCTGTTTTTT. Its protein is CASSIVSGELFF.

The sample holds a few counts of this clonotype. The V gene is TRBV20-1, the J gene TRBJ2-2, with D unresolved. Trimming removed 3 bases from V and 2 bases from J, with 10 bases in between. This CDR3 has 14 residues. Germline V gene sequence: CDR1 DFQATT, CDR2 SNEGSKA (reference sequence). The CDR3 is CSARGMLNTGELFF. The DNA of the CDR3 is TGCAGTGCTAGGGGGATGCTAAACACCGGGGAGCTGTTTTTT.

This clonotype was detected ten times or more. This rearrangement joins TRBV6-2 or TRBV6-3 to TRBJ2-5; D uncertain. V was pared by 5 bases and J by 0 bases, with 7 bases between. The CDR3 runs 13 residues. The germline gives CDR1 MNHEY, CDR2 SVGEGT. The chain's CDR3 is CASSGAYQETQYF. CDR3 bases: TGTGCCAGCAGTGGAGCGTACCAAGAGACCCAGTACTTC.

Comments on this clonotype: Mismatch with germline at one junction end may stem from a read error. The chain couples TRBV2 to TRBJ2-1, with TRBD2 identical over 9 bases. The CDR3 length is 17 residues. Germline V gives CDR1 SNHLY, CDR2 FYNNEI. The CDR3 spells CASSEANSGSSYNERFF. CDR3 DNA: TGTGCCAGCAGTGAAGCCAATAGCGGGAGCTCCTACAATGAGCGGTTCTTC.

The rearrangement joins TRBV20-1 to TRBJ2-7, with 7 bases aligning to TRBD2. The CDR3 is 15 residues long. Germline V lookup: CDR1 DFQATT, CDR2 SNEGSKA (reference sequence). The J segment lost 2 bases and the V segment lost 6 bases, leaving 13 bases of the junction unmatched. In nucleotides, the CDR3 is TGCAGTGCCATTGACCAGCGGGAAAGTACCTACGAGCAGTACTTC. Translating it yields CSAIDQRESTYEQYF.

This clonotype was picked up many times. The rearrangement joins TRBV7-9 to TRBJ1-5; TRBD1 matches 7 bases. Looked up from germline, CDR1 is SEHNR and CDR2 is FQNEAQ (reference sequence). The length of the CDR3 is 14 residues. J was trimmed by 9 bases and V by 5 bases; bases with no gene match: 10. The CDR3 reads CASSGDRTEGPQHF. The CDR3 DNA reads TGTGCCAGCAGCGGGGACAGAACCGAAGGGCCCCAGCATTTT.

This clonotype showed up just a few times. CDR3 protein: CSARQESYEQYF. CDR3 nucleotide sequence: TGCAGTGCTAGACAGGAATCCTACGAGCAGTACTTC. The rearrangement links TRBV20-1 to TRBJ2-7; no reliable D call. In germline, CDR1 is DFQATT, CDR2 SNEGSKA (reference sequence). The CDR3 has 12 amino acids. The V and J ends lost 2 bases and 1 base respectively, with 6 bases between them.

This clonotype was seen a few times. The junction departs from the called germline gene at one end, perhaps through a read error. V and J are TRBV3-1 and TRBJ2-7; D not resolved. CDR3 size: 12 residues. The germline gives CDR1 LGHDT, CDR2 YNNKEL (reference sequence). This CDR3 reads CASSQVAENPTF. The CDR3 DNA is TGTGCCAGCAGCCAAGTTGCGGAGAATCCAACCTTC.

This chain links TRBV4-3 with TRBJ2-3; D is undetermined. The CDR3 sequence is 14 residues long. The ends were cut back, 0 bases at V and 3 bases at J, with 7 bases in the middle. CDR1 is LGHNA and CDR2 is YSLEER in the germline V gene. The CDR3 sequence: CASSQESGTDTQYF. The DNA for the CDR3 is TGCGCCAGCAGCCAAGAATCGGGTACAGATACGCAGTATTTT.

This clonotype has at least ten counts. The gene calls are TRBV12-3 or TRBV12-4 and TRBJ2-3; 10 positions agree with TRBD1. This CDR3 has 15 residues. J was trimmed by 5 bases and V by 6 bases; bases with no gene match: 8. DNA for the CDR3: TGTGCCAGCAGCCAAGGACAGGGGGAAGAAGATACGCAGTATTTT. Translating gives CASSQGQGEEDTQYF.

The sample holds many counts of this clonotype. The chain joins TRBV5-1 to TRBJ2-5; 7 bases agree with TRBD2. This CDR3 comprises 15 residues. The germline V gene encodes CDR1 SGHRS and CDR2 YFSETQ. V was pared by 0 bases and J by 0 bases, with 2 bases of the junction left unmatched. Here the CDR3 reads CASSLDLADQETQYF. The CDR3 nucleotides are TGCGCCAGCAGCTTGGATCTAGCGGACCAAGAGACCCAGTACTTC.

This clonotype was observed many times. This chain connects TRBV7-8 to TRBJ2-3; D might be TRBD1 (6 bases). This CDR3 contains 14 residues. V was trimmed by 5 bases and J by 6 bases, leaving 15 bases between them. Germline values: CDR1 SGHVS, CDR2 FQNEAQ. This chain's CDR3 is CASSPTGFLDTQYF. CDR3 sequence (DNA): TGTGCCAGCAGCCCTACAGGGTTTTTGGATACGCAGTATTTT.

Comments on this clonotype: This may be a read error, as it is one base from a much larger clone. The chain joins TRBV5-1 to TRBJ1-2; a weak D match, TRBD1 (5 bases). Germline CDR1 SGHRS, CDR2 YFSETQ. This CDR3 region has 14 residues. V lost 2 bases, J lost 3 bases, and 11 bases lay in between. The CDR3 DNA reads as TGCGCCAGCAGCTTCGAGACAGCGTACTATGGCTACACCTTC. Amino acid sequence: CASSFETAYYGYTF.

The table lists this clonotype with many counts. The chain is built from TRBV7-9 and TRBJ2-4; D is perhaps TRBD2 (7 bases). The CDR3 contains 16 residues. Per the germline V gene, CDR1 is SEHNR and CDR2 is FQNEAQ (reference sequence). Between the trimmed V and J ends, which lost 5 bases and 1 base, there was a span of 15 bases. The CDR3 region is CASSPRGGVAKNIQYF. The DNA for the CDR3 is TGTGCCAGCAGCCCCCGAGGGGGGGTCGCCAAAAACATTCAGTACTTC.

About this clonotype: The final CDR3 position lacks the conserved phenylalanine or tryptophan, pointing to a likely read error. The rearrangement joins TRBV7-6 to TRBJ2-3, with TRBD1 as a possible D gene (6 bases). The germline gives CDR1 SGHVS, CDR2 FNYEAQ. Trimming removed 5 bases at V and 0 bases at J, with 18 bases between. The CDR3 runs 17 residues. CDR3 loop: CASSGSGQTSSTDTQYL. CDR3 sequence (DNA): TGTGCCAGCAGCGGATCCGGACAGACATCTAGCACAGATACGCAGTATCTT.